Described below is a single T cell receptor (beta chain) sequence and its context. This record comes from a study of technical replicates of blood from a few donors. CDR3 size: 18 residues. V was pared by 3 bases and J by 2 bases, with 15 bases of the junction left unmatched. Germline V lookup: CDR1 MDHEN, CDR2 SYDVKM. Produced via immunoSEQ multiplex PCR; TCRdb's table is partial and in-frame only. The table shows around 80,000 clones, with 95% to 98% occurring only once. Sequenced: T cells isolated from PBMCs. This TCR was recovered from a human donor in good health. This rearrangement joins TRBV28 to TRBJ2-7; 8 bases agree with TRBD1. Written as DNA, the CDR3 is TGTGCCAGCAGTTTCTGGACGGGCAGGGGGCTACTCGCCTACGAGCAGTACTTC. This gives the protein CASSFWTGRGLLAYEQYF.